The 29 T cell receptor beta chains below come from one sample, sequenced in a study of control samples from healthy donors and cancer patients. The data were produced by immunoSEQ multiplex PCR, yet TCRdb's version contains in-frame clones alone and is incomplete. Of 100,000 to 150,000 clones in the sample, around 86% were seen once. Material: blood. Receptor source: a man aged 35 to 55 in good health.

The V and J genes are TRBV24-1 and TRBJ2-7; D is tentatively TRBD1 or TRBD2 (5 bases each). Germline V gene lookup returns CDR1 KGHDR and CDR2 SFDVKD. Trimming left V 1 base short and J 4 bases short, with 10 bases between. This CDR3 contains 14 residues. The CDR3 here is CATSDFPGRYEQYF. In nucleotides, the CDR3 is TGTGCCACCAGTGATTTTCCGGGGCGTTACGAGCAGTACTTC.

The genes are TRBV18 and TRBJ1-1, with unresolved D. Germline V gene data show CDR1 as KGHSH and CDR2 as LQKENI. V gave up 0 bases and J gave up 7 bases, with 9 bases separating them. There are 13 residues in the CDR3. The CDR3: CASSPPVGIEAFF. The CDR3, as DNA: TGTGCCAGCTCACCACCGGTAGGAATTGAAGCTTTCTTT.

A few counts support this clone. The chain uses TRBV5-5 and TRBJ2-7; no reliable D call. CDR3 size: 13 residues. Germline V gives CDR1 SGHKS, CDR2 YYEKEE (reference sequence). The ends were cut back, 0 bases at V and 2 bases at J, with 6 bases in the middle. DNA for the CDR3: TGTGCCAGCAGCTTGGGCGAACCCTACGAGCAGTACTTC. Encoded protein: CASSLGEPYEQYF.

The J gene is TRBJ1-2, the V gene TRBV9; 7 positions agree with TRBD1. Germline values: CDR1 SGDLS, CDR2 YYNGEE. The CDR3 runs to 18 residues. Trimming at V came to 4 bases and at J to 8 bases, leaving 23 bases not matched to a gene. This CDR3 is CASSPSHWGSGQLRGYTF. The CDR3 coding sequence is TGTGCCAGCAGCCCCTCCCATTGGGGTTCGGGACAGCTTAGGGGCTACACCTTC. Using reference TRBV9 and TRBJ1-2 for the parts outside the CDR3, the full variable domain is DSGVTQTPKHLITATGQRVTLRCSPRSGDLSVYWYQQSLDQGLQFLIQYYNGEERAKGNILERFSAQQFPDLHSELNLSSLELGDSALYFCASSPSHWGSGQLRGYTFGSGTRLTVV.

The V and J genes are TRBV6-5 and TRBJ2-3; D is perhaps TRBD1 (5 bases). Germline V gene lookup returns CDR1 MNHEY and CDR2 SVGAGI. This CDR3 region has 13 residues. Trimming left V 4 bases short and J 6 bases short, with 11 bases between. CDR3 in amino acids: CASSLGAEDTQYF. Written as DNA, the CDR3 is TGTGCCAGCAGTTTAGGGGCTGAGGATACGCAGTATTTT.

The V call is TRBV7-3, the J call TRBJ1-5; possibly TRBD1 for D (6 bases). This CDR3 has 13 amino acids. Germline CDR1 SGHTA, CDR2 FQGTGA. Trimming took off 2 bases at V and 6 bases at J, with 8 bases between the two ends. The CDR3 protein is CASSLDRSQPQHF. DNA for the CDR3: TGTGCCAGCAGCTTAGACAGGAGTCAGCCCCAGCATTTT.

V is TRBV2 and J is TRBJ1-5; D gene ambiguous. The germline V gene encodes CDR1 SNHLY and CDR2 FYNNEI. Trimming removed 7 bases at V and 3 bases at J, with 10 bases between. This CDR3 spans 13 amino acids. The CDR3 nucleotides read TGTGCCAGCAACTACAGACCCAATCAGCCCCAGCATTTT. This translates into CASNYRPNQPQHF.

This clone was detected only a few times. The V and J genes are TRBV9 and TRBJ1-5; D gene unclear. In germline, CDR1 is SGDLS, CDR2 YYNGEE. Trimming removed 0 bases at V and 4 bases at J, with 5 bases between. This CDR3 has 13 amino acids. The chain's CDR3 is CASSVGVNQPQHF. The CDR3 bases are TGTGCCAGCAGCGTAGGGGTTAATCAGCCCCAGCATTTT.

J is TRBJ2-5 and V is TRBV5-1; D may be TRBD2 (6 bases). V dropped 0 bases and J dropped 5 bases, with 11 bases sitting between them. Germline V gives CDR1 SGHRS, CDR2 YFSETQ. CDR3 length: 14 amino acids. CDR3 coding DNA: TGCGCCAGCAGCTTGGATGCGGGGCTCGAGACCCAGTACTTC. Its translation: CASSLDAGLETQYF.

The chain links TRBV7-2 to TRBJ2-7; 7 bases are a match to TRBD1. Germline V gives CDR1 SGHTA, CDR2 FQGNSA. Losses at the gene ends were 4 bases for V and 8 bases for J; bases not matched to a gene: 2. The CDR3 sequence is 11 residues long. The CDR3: CASSWTGQQYF. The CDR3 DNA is TGTGCCAGCAGCTGGACAGGTCAGCAGTACTTC.

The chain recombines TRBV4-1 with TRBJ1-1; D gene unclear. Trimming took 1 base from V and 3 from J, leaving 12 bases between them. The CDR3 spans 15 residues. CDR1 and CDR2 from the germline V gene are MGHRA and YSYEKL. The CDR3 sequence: CASSQARGGDTEAFF. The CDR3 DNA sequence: TGCGCCAGCAGCCAAGCCCGTGGTGGCGACACTGAAGCTTTCTTT.

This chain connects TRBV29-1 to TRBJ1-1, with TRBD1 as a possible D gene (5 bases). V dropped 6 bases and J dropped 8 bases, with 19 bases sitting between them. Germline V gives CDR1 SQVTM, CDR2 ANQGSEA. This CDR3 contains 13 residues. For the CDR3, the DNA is TGCAGCGTCAGAGCGGGGCTTCTTGTGGAAGCTTTCTTT. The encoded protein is CSVRAGLLVEAFF.

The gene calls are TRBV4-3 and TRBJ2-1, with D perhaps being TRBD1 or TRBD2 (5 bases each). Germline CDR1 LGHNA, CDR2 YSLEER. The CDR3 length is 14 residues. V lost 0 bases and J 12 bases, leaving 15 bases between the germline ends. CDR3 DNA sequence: TGCGCCAGCAGCCAAGATGGGGGACCTCGGGGGCAGTTCTTC. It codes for CASSQDGGPRGQFF.

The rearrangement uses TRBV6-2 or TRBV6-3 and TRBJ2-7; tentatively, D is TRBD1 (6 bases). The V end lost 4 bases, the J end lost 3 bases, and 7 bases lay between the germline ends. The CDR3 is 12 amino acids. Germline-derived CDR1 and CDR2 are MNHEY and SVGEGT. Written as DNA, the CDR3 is TGTGCCAGCAGTTCACAGGGCTACGAGCAGTACTTC. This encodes CASSSQGYEQYF.

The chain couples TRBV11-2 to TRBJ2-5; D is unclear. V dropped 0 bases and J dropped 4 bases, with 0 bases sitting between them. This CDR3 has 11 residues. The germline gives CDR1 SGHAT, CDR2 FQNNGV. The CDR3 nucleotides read TGTGCCAGCAGCTTAGAAGAGACCCAGTACTTC. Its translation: CASSLEETQYF.

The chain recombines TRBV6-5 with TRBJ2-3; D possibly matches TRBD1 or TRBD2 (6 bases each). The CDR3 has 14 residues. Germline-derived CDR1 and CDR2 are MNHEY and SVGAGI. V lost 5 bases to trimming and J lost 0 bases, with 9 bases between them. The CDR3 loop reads CASSPGASTDTQYF. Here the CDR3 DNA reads TGTGCCAGCAGTCCGGGGGCTAGCACAGATACGCAGTATTTT.

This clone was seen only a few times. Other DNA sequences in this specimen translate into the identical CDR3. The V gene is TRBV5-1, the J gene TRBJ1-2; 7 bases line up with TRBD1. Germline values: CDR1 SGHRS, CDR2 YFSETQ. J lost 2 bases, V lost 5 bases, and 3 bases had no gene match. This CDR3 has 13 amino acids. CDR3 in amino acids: CASRDRVNYGYTF. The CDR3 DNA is TGCGCCAGCAGAGACAGGGTAAACTATGGCTACACCTTC.

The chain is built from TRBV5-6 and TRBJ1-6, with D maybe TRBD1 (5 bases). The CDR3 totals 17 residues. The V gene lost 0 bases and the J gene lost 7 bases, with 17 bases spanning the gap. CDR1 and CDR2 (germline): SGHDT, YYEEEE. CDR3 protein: CASSLGQGLIGNSPLHF. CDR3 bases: TGTGCCAGCAGCTTGGGGCAGGGACTGATCGGGAATTCACCCCTCCACTTT.

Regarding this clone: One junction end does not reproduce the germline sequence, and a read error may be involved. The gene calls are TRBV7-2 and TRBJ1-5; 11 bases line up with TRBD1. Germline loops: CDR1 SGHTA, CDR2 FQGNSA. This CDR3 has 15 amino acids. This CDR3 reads CASSPRGGQGARLYF. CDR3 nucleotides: TGTGCCAGCAGCCCGAGGGGAGGACAGGGGGCGAGATTGTATTTT.

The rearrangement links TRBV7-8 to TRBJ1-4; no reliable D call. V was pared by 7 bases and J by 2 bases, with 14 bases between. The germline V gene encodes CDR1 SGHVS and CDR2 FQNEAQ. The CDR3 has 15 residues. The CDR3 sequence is CASNPRGRTNEKLFF. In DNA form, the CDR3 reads TGTGCCAGCAATCCCCGAGGGCGGACTAATGAAAAACTGTTTTTT. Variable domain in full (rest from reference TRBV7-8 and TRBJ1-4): GAGVSQSPRYKVAKRGQDVALRCDPISGHVSLFWYQQALGQGPEFLTYFQNEAQLDKSGLPSDRFFAERPEGSVSTLKIQRTQQEDSAVYLCASNPRGRTNEKLFFGSGTQLSVL.

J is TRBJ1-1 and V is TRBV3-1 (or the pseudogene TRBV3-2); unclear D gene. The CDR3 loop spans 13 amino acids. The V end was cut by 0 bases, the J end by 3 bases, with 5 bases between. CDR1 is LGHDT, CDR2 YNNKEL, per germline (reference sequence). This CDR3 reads CASSQDIDTEAFF. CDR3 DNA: TGTGCCAGCAGCCAAGATATAGACACTGAAGCTTTCTTT.

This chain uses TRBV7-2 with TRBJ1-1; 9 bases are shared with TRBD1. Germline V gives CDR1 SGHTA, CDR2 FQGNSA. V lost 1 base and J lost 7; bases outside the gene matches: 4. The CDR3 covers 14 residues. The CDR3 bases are TGTGCCAGCAGCTTAGGAGGGACAGGGAGTGAAGCTTTCTTT. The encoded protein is CASSLGGTGSEAFF. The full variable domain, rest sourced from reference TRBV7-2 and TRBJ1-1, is GAGVSQSPSNKVTEKGKDVELRCDPISGHTALYWYRQSLGQGLEFLIYFQGNSAPDKSGLPSDRFSAERTGGSVSTLTIQRTQQEDSAVYLCASSLGGTGSEAFFGQGTRLTVV.

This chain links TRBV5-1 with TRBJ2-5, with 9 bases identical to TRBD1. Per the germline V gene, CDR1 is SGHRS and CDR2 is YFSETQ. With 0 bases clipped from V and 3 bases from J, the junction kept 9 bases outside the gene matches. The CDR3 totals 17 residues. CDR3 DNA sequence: TGCGCCAGCAGCTTGGTGGCCGGGACAGGGTGGAAAGAGACCCAGTACTTC. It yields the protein CASSLVAGTGWKETQYF.

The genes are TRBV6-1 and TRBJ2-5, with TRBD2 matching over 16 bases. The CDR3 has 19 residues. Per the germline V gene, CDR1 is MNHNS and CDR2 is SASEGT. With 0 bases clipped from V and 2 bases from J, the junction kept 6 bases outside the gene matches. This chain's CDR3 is CASSEATGLAGGAQETQYF. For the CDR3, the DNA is TGTGCCAGCAGTGAAGCTACGGGACTAGCGGGGGGGGCACAAGAGACCCAGTACTTC.

DNA for the CDR3: TGTGCCAGCAGCCCCGGGTGGAACACCATATATTTT. Its translation: CASSPGWNTIYF. This sequence joins TRBV14 and TRBJ1-3; D is uncertain. V was clipped by 4 bases and J by 7 bases, with 8 bases between them. CDR3 size: 12 residues. CDR1 is SGHDN, CDR2 FVKESK, per germline. Full variable domain (outside the CDR3, taken from reference TRBV14 and TRBJ1-3): EAGVTQFPSHSVIEKGQTVTLRCDPISGHDNLYWYRRVMGKEIKFLLHFVKESKQDESGMPNNRFLAERTGGTYSTLKVQPAELEDSGVYFCASSPGWNTIYFGEGSWLTVV.

CDR3 DNA sequence: TGTGCCAGCAGTTCCCCCGGGGCAGTCCCTGAAGCTTTCTTT. As protein: CASSSPGAVPEAFF. The chain uses TRBV6-5 and TRBJ1-1; TRBD1 is a possible D gene (5 bases). Germline CDR1 and CDR2: MNHEY and SVGAGI. Trimming shortened V by 4 bases and J by 6 bases, and 15 bases separated the two germline ends. The CDR3 spans 14 residues.

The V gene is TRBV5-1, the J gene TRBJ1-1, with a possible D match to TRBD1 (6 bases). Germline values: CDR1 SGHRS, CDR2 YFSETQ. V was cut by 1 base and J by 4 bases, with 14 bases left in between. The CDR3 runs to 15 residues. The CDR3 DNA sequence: TGCGCCAGCAGCTTGTTGGGTGGGGGGCGCACTGAAGCTTTCTTT. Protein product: CASSLLGGGRTEAFF. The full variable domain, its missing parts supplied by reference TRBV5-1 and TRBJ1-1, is KAGVTQTPRYLIKTRGQQVTLSCSPISGHRSVSWYQQTPGQGLQFLFEYFSETQRNKGNFPGRFSGRQFSNSRSEMNVSTLELGDSALYLCASSLLGGGRTEAFFGQGTRLTVV.

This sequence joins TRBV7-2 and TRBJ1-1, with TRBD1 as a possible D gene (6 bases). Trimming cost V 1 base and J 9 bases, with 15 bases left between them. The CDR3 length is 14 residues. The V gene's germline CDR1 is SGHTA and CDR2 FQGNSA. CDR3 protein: CASSLGGGPFKAFF. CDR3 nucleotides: TGTGCCAGCAGCTTAGGGGGGGGGCCGTTCAAAGCTTTCTTT.

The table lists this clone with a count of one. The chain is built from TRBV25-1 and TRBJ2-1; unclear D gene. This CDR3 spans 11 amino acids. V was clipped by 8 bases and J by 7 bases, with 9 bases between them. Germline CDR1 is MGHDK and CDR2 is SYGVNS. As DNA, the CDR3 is TGTGCCAGCCGTCGACGGAATGAGCAGTTCTTC. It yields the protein CASRRRNEQFF.